The clone carrying this T cell receptor (beta chain) turned up a few times. As yet, its antigen is unknown. Amplified TCR beta CDR3 regions came from RNA transcripts. First-round RT-PCR of the TCR CDR3 relied on the HTBI primer set. TCRdb reprocessed the multiplex PCR reads with MiXCR, giving one entry per CDR3 protein. Found here are around 300,000 distinct CDR3 sequences, roughly 22% of them singletons; the top ten hold about 60%. It was uncontrolled infection, other autoimmune disease, pregnancy or lactation that excluded patients. This sample was taken from a study of T cells in Graves' hyperthyroidism and ophthalmopathy. Study overall: Peripheral blood samples were taken at initial diagnosis, prior to any treatment. Study results and caveats: Ophthalmopathy was identified by the model a median 6.5 months ahead of onset.

Germline CDR1 SGHVS, CDR2 FQNEAQ. CDR3 length: 20 residues. V lost 5 bases to trimming and J lost 0 bases, with 23 bases between them. The chain joins TRBV7-8 to TRBJ2-6; perhaps D is TRBD1 or TRBD2 (6 bases each). The origin of this receptor is a man aged 30-40 years with Graves' ophthalmopathy. Sequenced input: blood. The CDR3 reads CASSRGSIGTQFSGANVLTF. Written as DNA, the CDR3 is TGTGCCAGCAGCCGGGGGTCGATAGGGACACAGTTCTCTGGGGCCAACGTCCTGACTTTC.